This T cell receptor (beta chain) was documented in a study of blood T cell repertoires in COVID-19. Study information: From the United States, Italy and Spain came samples of acute and convalescent COVID-19. PBMCs, B-cell-depleted T cells, or T cells were the source of the cDNA or gDNA that made up the material.

There are 16 residues in the CDR3. The V end lost 3 bases, the J end lost 5 bases, and 20 bases lay between the germline ends. Germline V lookup: CDR1 SGHVS, CDR2 FNYEAQ. In the original processing: Nucleated cell counts were estimated from reference gene primer amplification. TCRdb keeps only in-frame clones here, not all; method: immunoSEQ multiplex PCR. For V, J and clone size, that table is used; D and trimming come from the DNA. Among 110,000 to 150,000 clones listed, 78% were seen once. What was sequenced was peripheral blood. The sequence came from a woman aged 60-75 years with acute or convalescent COVID-19. The J gene is TRBJ2-7, the V gene TRBV7-6, with a tentative D call TRBD2 (5 bases). CDR3: CASSFSSDPEGDEQYF. For the CDR3, the DNA is TGTGCCAGCAGCTTTTCATCCGACCCAGAGGGCGACGAGCAGTACTTC.